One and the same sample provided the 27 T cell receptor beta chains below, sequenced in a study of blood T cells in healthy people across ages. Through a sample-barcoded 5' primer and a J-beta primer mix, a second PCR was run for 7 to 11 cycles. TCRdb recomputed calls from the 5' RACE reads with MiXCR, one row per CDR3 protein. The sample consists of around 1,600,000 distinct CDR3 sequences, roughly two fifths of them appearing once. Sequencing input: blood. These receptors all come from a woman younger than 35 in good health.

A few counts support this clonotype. In nucleotides, the CDR3 is TGTGCCAGCAGCCATCCCTTTGAAGGGATCGGACAGCCCCAGCATTTT. Residues: CASSHPFEGIGQPQHF. The gene calls are TRBV14 and TRBJ1-5; D unclear. The germline V gene encodes CDR1 SGHDN and CDR2 FVKESK. The length of the CDR3 is 16 residues. V was shortened by 3 bases and J by 7 bases, with 19 bases between the two germline ends. Looking up the rest from reference TRBV14 and TRBJ1-5 gives the full variable domain: EAGVTQFPSHSVIEKGQTVTLRCDPISGHDNLYWYRRVMGKEIKFLLHFVKESKQDESGMPNNRFLAERTGGTYSTLKVQPAELEDSGVYFCASSHPFEGIGQPQHFGDGTRLSIL.

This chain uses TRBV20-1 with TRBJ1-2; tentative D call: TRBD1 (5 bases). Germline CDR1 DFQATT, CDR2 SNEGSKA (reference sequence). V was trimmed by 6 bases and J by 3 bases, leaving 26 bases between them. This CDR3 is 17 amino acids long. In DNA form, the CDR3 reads TGCAGTGCCGGATATCTTATCCCGCAGGGATCGGACTATGGCTACACCTTC. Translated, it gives CSAGYLIPQGSDYGYTF.

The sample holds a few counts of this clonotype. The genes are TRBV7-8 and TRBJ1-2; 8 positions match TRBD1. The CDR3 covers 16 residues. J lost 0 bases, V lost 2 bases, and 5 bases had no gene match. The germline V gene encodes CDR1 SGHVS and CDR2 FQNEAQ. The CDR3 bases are TGTGCCAGCAGCTTACCTAGGACAGGGACTAACTATGGCTACACCTTC. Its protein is CASSLPRTGTNYGYTF.

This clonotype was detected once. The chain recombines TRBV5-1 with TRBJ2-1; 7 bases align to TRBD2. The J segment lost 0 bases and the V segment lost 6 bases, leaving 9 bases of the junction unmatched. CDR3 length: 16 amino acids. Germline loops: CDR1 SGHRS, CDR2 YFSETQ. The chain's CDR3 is CASNSLAASSYNEQFF. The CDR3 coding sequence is TGCGCCAGCAACTCCCTAGCGGCTAGCTCCTACAATGAGCAGTTCTTC.

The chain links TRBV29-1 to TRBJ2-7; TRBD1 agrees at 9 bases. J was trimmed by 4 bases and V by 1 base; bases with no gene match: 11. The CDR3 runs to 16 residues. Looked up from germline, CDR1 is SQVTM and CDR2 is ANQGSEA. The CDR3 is CSVEVRRTGVFYEQYF. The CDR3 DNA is TGCAGCGTTGAAGTTAGAAGGACAGGGGTCTTTTACGAGCAGTACTTC.

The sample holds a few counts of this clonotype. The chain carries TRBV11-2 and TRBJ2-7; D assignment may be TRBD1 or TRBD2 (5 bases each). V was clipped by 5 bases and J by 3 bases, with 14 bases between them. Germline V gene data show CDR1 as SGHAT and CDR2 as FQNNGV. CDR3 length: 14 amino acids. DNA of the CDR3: TGTGCCAGCAGCGGGGGTCTCTCCCACTACGAGCAGTACTTC. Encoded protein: CASSGGLSHYEQYF.

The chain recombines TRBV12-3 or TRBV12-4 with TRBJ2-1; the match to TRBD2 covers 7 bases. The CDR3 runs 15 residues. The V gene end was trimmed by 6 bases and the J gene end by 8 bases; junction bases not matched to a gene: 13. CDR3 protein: CASSRGAGEFDEQFF. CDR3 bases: TGTGCCAGCAGCAGAGGGGCGGGGGAATTCGATGAGCAGTTCTTC.

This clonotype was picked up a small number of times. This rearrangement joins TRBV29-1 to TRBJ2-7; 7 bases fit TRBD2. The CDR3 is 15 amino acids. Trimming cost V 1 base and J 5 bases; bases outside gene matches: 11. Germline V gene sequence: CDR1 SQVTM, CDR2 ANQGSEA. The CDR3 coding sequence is TGCAGCGTTGAAGCTGCTAGCGGTAGGTCCCACGAGCAGTACTTC. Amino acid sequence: CSVEAASGRSHEQYF.

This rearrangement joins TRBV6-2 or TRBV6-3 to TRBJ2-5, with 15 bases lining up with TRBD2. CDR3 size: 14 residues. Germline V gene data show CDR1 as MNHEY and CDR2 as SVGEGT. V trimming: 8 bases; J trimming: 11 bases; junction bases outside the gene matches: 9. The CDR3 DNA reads TGTGCCAGCTGGCCGGGACTAGCGGGAGGAAGGCAGTACTTC. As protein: CASWPGLAGGRQYF.

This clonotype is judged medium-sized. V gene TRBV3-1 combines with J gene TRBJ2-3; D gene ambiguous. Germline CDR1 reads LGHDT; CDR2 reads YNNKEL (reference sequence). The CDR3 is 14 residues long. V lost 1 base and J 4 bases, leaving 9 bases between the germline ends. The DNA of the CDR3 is TGTGCCAGCAGCCAAGGAGCCCCACCAGATACGCAGTATTTT. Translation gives CASSQGAPPDTQYF.

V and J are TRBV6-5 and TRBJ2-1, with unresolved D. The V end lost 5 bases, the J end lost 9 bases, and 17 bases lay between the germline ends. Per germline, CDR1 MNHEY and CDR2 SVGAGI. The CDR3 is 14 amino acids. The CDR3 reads CASSRPGYSGEQFF. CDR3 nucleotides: TGTGCCAGCAGTCGTCCGGGCTACTCGGGTGAGCAGTTCTTC.

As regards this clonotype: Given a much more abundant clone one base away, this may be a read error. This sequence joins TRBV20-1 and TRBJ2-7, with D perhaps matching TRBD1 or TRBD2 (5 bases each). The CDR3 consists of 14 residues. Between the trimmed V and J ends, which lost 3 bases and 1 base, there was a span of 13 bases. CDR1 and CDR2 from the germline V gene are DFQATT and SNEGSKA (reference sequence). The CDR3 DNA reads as TGCAGTGCTAGGAGGGCAGGGACGTCCTACGAGCAGTACTTC. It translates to CSARRAGTSYEQYF.

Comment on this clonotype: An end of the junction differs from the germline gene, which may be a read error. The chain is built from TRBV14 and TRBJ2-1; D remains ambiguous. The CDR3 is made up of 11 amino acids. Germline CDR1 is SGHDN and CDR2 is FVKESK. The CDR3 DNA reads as TGTGCCAACAGCCTCGGCGGTGAGCAGTTCTTC. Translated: CANSLGGEQFF.

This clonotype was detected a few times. The CDR3 nucleotides are TGTGCCAGCAGCTTTTTCTATGTGGAGACCCAGTACTTC. Its translation is CASSFFYVETQYF. The gene calls are TRBV5-5 and TRBJ2-5, with no clear D. CDR1 is SGHKS, CDR2 YYEKEE, per germline (reference sequence). Trimming removed 2 bases at V and 5 bases at J, with 10 bases between. This CDR3 spans 13 amino acids.

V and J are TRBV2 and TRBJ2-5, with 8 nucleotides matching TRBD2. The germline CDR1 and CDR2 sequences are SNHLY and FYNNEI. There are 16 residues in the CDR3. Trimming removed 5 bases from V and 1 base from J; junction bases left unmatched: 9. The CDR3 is CASSSRTSPLQETQYF. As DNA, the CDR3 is TGTGCCAGCAGTTCCCGGACTAGCCCGCTCCAAGAGACCCAGTACTTC.

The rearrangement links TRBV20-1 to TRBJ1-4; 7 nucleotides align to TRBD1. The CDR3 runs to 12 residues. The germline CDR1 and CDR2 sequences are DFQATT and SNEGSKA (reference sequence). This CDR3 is CLGGQLNEKLFF. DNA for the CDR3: TGCCTAGGGGGACAGCTAAATGAAAAACTGTTTTTT.

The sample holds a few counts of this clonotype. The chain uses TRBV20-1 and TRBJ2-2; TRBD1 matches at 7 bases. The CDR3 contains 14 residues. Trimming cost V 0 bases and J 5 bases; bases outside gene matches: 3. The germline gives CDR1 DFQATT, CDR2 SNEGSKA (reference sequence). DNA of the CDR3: TGCAGTGCTAGAGAAGGGACAGCTACCGGGGAGCTGTTTTTT. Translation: CSAREGTATGELFF.

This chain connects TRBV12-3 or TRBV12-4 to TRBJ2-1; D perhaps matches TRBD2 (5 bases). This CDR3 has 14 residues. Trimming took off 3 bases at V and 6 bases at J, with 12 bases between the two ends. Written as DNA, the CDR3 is TGTGCCAGCAGTTTTCCTCTAGCAGCCAATGAGCAGTTCTTC. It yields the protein CASSFPLAANEQFF.

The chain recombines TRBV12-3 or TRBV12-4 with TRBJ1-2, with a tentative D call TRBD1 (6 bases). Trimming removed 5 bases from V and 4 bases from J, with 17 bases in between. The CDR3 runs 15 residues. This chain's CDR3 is CASSKGRGTAYGYTF. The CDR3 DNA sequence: TGTGCCAGCAGTAAAGGCAGGGGAACCGCCTATGGCTACACCTTC.

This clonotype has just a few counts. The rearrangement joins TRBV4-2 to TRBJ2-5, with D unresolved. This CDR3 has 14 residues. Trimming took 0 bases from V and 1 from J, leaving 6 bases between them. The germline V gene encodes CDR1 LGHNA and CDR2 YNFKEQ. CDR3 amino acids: CASSQDEFQETQYF. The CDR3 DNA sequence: TGTGCCAGCAGCCAAGACGAGTTCCAAGAGACCCAGTACTTC.

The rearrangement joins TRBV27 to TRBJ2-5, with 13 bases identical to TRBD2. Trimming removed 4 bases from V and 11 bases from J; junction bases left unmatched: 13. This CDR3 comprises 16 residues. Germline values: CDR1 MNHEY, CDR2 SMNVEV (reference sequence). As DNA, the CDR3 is TGTGCCAGCAGTTCGGGGACTAGCGGGAACCACAATGAGCAGTACTTC. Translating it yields CASSSGTSGNHNEQYF.

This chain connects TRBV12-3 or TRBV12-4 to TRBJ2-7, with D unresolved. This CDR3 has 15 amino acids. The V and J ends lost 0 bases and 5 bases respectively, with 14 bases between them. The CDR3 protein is CASSLADGSFNEQYF. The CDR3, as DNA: TGTGCCAGCAGTTTAGCTGATGGATCCTTTAACGAGCAGTACTTC.

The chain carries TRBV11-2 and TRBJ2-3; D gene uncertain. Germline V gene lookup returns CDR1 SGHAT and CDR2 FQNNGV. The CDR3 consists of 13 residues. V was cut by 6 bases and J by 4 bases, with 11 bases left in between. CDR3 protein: CASSCLRADTQYF. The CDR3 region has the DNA TGTGCCAGCAGTTGCCTTCGGGCAGATACGCAGTATTTT.

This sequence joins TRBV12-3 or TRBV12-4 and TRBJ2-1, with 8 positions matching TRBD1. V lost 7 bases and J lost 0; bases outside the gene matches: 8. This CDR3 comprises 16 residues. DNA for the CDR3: TGTGCCAGCACGGGGCCAGACAGGGGCTCCTACAATGAGCAGTTCTTC. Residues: CASTGPDRGSYNEQFF.

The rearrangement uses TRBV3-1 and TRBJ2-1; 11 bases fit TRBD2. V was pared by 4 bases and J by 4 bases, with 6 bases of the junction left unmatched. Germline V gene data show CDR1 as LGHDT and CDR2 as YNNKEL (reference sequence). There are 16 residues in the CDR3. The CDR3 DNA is TGTGCCAGCAGCCTACTAGCGGGAGTTCGTTACAATGAGCAGTTCTTC. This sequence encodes CASSLLAGVRYNEQFF.

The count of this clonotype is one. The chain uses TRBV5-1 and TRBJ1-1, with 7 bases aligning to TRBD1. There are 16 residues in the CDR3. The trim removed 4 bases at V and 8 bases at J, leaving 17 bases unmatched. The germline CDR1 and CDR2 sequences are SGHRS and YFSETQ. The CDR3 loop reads CASSRKEDRRPSEAFF. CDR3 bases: TGCGCCAGCAGCCGTAAGGAGGACAGGAGGCCCTCAGAAGCTTTCTTT.

CDR3 region: CSARDTGGADNSPLHF. CDR3 in DNA: TGCAGTGCTAGAGACACAGGGGGCGCGGATAATTCACCCCTCCACTTT. The chain is built from TRBV20-1 and TRBJ1-6, with 9 nucleotides matching TRBD1. The CDR3 length is 16 residues. Germline CDR1 reads DFQATT; CDR2 reads SNEGSKA (reference sequence). Trimming took 0 bases from V and 5 from J; bases not matched to a gene: 5.